The sequence of this TCR beta chain was determined in a study of blood T cell repertoires in COVID-19. Authors' methods: Nucleated cell counts were estimated from reference gene primer amplification. Profiled with immunoSEQ multiplex PCR; TCRdb holds only in-frame clones, not every one. That table is the source of V, J and clone size, and D and trimming were worked out from the DNA. The top ten hold 45% of the sample, which has about 83,000 clones, roughly 85% seen once. Per germline, CDR1 MNHEY and CDR2 SMNVEV (reference sequence). The CDR3 covers 13 residues. The trim removed 6 bases at V and 7 bases at J, leaving 6 bases unmatched.

The source is a human donor in a cohort sampled during active COVID-19. This chain joins TRBV27 and TRBJ1-1, with 9 nucleotides matching TRBD1. Sequenced input: peripheral blood. CDR3 residues: CASRPSTGGEAFF. CDR3 bases: TGTGCCAGCAGACCTTCGACAGGGGGTGAAGCTTTCTTT.